The entry that follows covers one T cell receptor (beta chain) sequence. What it binds is not known. These data are taken from a study of regulatory and conventional T cells in RAG deficiency. Whole-study findings and limits: Control T-cell subsets had markedly higher Shannon entropy and lower Simpson indices than RAG-deficient patients.

Patients had RAG deficiency: one SCID, two Omenn, about five CID/atypical SCID. Libraries were prepared by immunoSEQ multiplex PCR; TCRdb keeps only in-frame clonotypes and omits some of them. The table records 6,000 or so clones, roughly 90% of them present only once. This TCR came from a human donor with RAG deficiency presenting as severe combined immunodeficiency. The source material was CD8+ T cells sorted from blood.

The DNA for the CDR3 is TGTGCCAGCAGTTACACGGCAGCTCACACCGGGGAGCTGTTTTTT. Translated, it gives CASSYTAAHTGELFF. The J gene is TRBJ2-2, the V gene TRBV6-5, with D unresolved. This CDR3 contains 15 residues. The ends were cut back, 2 bases at V and 3 bases at J, with 10 bases in the middle. Germline loops: CDR1 MNHEY, CDR2 SVGAGI.